What follows are 19 T cell receptor beta chains derived from one specimen sequenced in a study of T-cell memory formation after mild COVID-19. In TCRdb, the 5' RACE reads were re-called with MiXCR into one record per CDR3 protein. The sample shows about 600,000 distinct CDR3 sequences, roughly 21% of them seen only once. Sequences were obtained from PBMCs or a T cell subset sorted from them (not recorded which). Receptors were obtained from an adult woman who had mild COVID-19 (a few samples of this study predate the infection). Cell type and time point are not known.

On this clonotype: The CDR3 ends on some other residue instead of the conserved phenylalanine or tryptophan, so this is likely a read error. This chain links TRBV20-1 with TRBJ2-7; 8 nucleotides agree with TRBD2. Germline values: CDR1 DFQATT, CDR2 SNEGSKA (reference sequence). The CDR3 length is 13 residues. V lost 6 bases and J lost 6; bases outside the gene matches: 10. CDR3 loop: CSAVLAGLSEQYL. Here the CDR3 DNA reads TGCAGTGCAGTCCTAGCGGGTCTCTCCGAGCAGTACTTA.

This clonotype was counted a few times. The chain combines TRBV27 with TRBJ1-2, with D possibly TRBD1 on 6 matching bases. CDR3 size: 13 residues. V shed 3 bases and J shed 6 bases, with 11 bases lying between them. The germline V gene has CDR1 MNHEY and CDR2 SMNVEV (reference sequence). In DNA, the CDR3 is TGTGCCAGCAGTTTTACGACAGGAGATGGCTACACCTTC. It encodes CASSFTTGDGYTF.

The chain couples TRBV18 to TRBJ1-2; unclear D gene. CDR1 and CDR2 from the germline V gene are KGHSH and LQKENI. V dropped 2 bases and J dropped 6 bases, with 4 bases sitting between them. The CDR3 spans 11 residues. CDR3 sequence reads: CASSPRNGYTF. DNA for the CDR3: TGTGCCAGCTCACCAAGGAATGGCTACACCTTC.

This clonotype was seen at least ten times. The V and J genes are TRBV9 and TRBJ1-1; 8 bases are a match to TRBD1. Germline V gene sequence: CDR1 SGDLS, CDR2 YYNGEE. The CDR3 runs 16 residues. Unmatched junction bases numbered 10, after V lost 5 bases and J lost 1 base. CDR3 in DNA: TGTGCCAGCAGTACTGACAGGGGACTCTCGAACACTGAAGCTTTCTTT. Translation gives CASSTDRGLSNTEAFF.

A few counts support this clonotype. This chain uses TRBV6-2 or TRBV6-3 with TRBJ2-7, with no clear D. The CDR3 spans 15 residues. Trimming took 0 bases from V and 2 from J, leaving 11 bases between them. Per the germline V gene, CDR1 is MNHEY and CDR2 is SVGEGT. The CDR3 nucleotides read TGTGCCAGCAGTTACTCGAGCAAGATTACCTACGAGCAGTACTTC. Translating gives CASSYSSKITYEQYF.

CDR3 coding DNA: TGTGCCAGCACCCCGAAGGCTGCTGTTGGCTACACCTTC. This codes for CASTPKAAVGYTF. The genes are TRBV6-6 and TRBJ1-2, with no clear D. This CDR3 contains 13 residues. Trimming removed 7 bases from V and 7 bases from J, with 16 bases in between. The germline CDR1 and CDR2 sequences are MNHNY and SVGAGI (reference sequence).

This clonotype was seen only a few times. This chain links TRBV20-1 with TRBJ1-2; D perhaps matches TRBD1 (5 bases). This CDR3 spans 12 amino acids. V was cut by 1 base and J by 8 bases, with 11 bases left in between. Germline loops: CDR1 DFQATT, CDR2 SNEGSKA (reference sequence). The CDR3 loop reads CSARGGYEGYTF. The CDR3 region has the DNA TGCAGTGCTAGAGGGGGGTACGAGGGCTACACCTTC.

CDR3 sequence: CASSDLGPANYGYTF. In DNA, the CDR3 is TGTGCCAGCAGTGATCTGGGCCCTGCTAACTATGGCTACACCTTC. This sequence joins TRBV2 and TRBJ1-2; no reliable D call. CDR3 length: 15 amino acids. V lost 3 bases and J 0 bases, leaving 11 bases between the germline ends. Germline lookup yields CDR1 SNHLY and CDR2 FYNNEI.

This clonotype occurred a few times. The gene calls are TRBV10-3 and TRBJ2-2; 11 bases align to TRBD1. Germline V gene lookup returns CDR1 ENHRY and CDR2 SYGVKD. V lost 5 bases to trimming and J lost 5 bases; unmatched junction nucleotides: 4. This CDR3 is built from 15 residues. This CDR3 is CAISLGTGGTGELFF. The CDR3 nucleotides are TGTGCCATCAGTCTGGGGACAGGGGGAACCGGGGAGCTGTTTTTT.

This chain joins TRBV30 and TRBJ2-5, with D uncertain. In germline, CDR1 is GTSNPN, CDR2 SVGIG (reference sequence). The CDR3 has 12 amino acids. V lost 5 bases to trimming and J lost 5 bases, with 12 bases between them. This CDR3 is CAWGLNGETQYF. CDR3 nucleotides: TGTGCCTGGGGGCTAAACGGGGAGACCCAGTACTTC.

This clonotype was seen a handful of times. For the CDR3, the DNA is TGCGCCAGCAGCCATTCCGAGGCCTACGAGCAGTACTTC. It yields the protein CASSHSEAYEQYF. V gene TRBV4-1 combines with J gene TRBJ2-7; D is unclear. CDR1 and CDR2 from the germline V gene are MGHRA and YSYEKL. V was pared by 3 bases and J by 2 bases, with 8 bases between. CDR3 length equals 13 residues.

This sequence joins TRBV12-3 or TRBV12-4 and TRBJ2-5; TRBD2 might be the D (5 bases). Trimming shortened V by 3 bases and J by 4 bases, and 9 bases separated the two germline ends. The CDR3 totals 13 residues. CDR3 sequence (DNA): TGTGCCAGCAGTTTTGGAGGTTTAGAGACCCAGTACTTC. Its translation is CASSFGGLETQYF.

This CDR3 reads CASSQAPGLASYEQYF. DNA of the CDR3: TGCGCCAGCAGCCAAGCGCCGGGACTGGCTTCCTACGAGCAGTACTTC. This chain connects TRBV4-1 to TRBJ2-7, with D perhaps matching TRBD2 (6 bases). Germline assignment: CDR1 MGHRA and CDR2 YSYEKL. Trimming took 1 base from V and 1 from J, leaving 14 bases between them. This CDR3 comprises 16 residues.

The rearrangement joins TRBV30 to TRBJ2-4, with D possibly being TRBD1 or TRBD2 (7 bases each). The CDR3 runs 12 residues. Trimming took off 4 bases at V and 7 bases at J, with 11 bases between the two ends. CDR1 is GTSNPN and CDR2 is SVGIG in the germline V gene (reference sequence). The chain's CDR3 is CAWTGGGNIQYF. In DNA, the CDR3 is TGTGCCTGGACAGGGGGGGGGAACATTCAGTACTTC.

This clonotype has only a few counts. This rearrangement joins TRBV29-1 to TRBJ2-7, with D possibly being TRBD1 (6 bases). Germline CDR1 and CDR2: SQVTM and ANQGSEA. The V end lost 4 bases, the J end lost 5 bases, and 15 bases lay between the germline ends. The CDR3 contains 13 residues. The CDR3 DNA follows: TGCAGCGTTGTGGCAGGGGTGCTCAACGAGCAGTACTTC. Protein product: CSVVAGVLNEQYF.

The rearrangement joins TRBV12-3 or TRBV12-4 to TRBJ2-3; the D gene is possibly TRBD2 (5 bases). The length of the CDR3 is 14 residues. The ends were cut back, 8 bases at V and 0 bases at J, with 12 bases in the middle. CDR3 DNA: TGTGCCAGCGGATGGAGGCTAAGCACAGATACGCAGTATTTT. This gives the protein CASGWRLSTDTQYF.

This clonotype was seen at least ten times. The rearrangement joins TRBV15 to TRBJ2-3; D is ambiguous. This CDR3 region has 13 residues. Germline V CDR1 and CDR2: LNHNV, YYDKDF (reference sequence). V dropped 0 bases and J dropped 9 bases, with 10 bases sitting between them. The CDR3 here is CATSRDWRSTQYF. The CDR3 DNA sequence: TGTGCCACCAGCAGAGATTGGCGGAGCACGCAGTATTTT.

This clonotype was detected only a few times. The chain couples TRBV5-1 to TRBJ1-4; no firm D call. CDR3 length equals 13 residues. Deletions cut 1 base from V and 6 bases from J, with 7 bases between. Germline V gene lookup returns CDR1 SGHRS and CDR2 YFSETQ. CDR3 sequence reads: CASSLSPDEKLFF. CDR3 nucleotide sequence: TGCGCCAGCAGCTTGAGTCCCGATGAAAAACTGTTTTTT.

This chain joins TRBV10-3 and TRBJ1-2, with 9 bases that match TRBD1. With V trimmed by 3 bases and J by 4 bases, 6 bases remained unmatched. Germline V gene sequence: CDR1 ENHRY, CDR2 SYGVKD. The CDR3 is made up of 15 amino acids. The CDR3 loop is CAISDWTGVRYGYTF. The CDR3 DNA sequence: TGTGCCATCAGTGATTGGACAGGGGTCCGCTATGGCTACACCTTC.